The rows below give T cell receptor beta chains drawn from one sample of a study of a mutant IDH1 vaccine in newly diagnosed glioma. This table comes from immunoSEQ multiplex PCR, and its TCRdb copy is limited to in-frame clones, with some not included. The table has about 26,000 clones, roughly 84% seen once. For these receptors, no antigen is known. Source: PBMCs, taken from a glioma patient whose treatment included an IDH1 peptide vaccine. The source of these receptors is a man in his forties with glioma. Some clones in this sample may be carry-over from other donors' samples. The CDR3 runs from the conserved cysteine through the conserved F or W. The D gene is left open where the match is weak. A clone size is listed for some rows: how often the clone was seen (once, few, many), or a class if it is expanded.

>once|TRBV28|TRBJ1-1|NA
TGTGCCAGCAGTTTATCAGGCGGTAGATTACCCATGAACACTGAAGCTTTCTTT
CASSLSGGRLPMNTEAFF
>NA|TRBV19|TRBJ2-2|TRBD1
TGTGCCAGTAGTCCCTTGAGGGGGCCGGGGACCGGGGAGCTGTTTTTT
CASSPLRGPGTGELFF
>NA|TRBV6-4|TRBJ1-5|NA
TGTGCCAGCAGCGCAGAGTTTAATCAGCCCCAGCATTTT
CASSAEFNQPQHF
>NA|TRBV5-1|TRBJ2-1|NA
TGCGCCAGCAGCTTGTTCCCGGGGTCGAAATACAATGAGCAGTTCTTC
CASSLFPGSKYNEQFF
>NA|TRBV7-9|TRBJ2-7|NA
TGTGCCAGCAGCTTAGCTAAGGCAGGGGACTACGAGCAGTACTTC
CASSLAKAGDYEQYF
>NA|TRBV7-2|TRBJ1-2|NA
TGTGCCAGCAGCTTAGAAGTTAGGAACTATGGCTACACCTTC
CASSLEVRNYGYTF
>NA|TRBV7-2|TRBJ2-1|NA
TGTGCCAGCAGCCCCGCTGGGACCTCCTACAATGAGCAGTTCTTC
CASSPAGTSYNEQFF
>few|TRBV12-5|TRBJ1-1|NA
TGTGCTACCAGGGAGGGGAGAAGGAACACTGAAGCTTTCTTT
CATREGRRNTEAFF
>once|TRBV7-6|TRBJ2-4|NA
TGTGCCAGCAGCGAGCTAGCCAAAAACATTCAGTACTTC
CASSELAKNIQYF
>NA|TRBV30|TRBJ1-2|TRBD1
TGTGCCTGGGGGACAGGACTCGGGCCTGGCTACACCTTC
CAWGTGLGPGYTF
>once|TRBV6-4|TRBJ1-2|NA
TGTGCCAGCAGTGACTCACCAGGGCAAACCCTCCATGGCTACACCTTC
CASSDSPGQTLHGYTF
>NA|TRBV29-1|TRBJ1-4|TRBD1
TGCAGCGTTGAAAGGACAGGTGTTAATGGAAAACTGTTTTTT
CSVERTGVNGKLFF
>few|TRBV19|TRBJ1-5|TRBD1
TGTGCCAGTAGTATTTTGCTAGGGACAGGGCCCCGTCGGGATCAGCCCCAGCATTTT
CASSILLGTGPRRDQPQHF
>NA|TRBV9|TRBJ2-2|NA
TGTGCCAGTCGCAGGACGAACACCGGGGAGCTGTTTTTT
CASRRTNTGELFF
>once|TRBV7-9|TRBJ2-2|NA
TGTGCCAGCCTGCTCCGGGGCACCGGGGAGCTGTTTTTT
CASLLRGTGELFF
>NA|TRBV19|TRBJ2-1|TRBD2
TGTGCCAGTAGTATCACCGGGACTAGCGGGGGGGCGGGACCCTACAATGAGCAGTTCTTC
CASSITGTSGGAGPYNEQFF
>NA|TRBV7-2|TRBJ1-1|NA
TGTGCCAGCAGCTTGAGGACGGTCAGGACTGAAGCTTTCTTT
CASSLRTVRTEAFF
>NA|TRBV5-1|TRBJ1-6|NA
TGCGCCAGCAGCCCTAGCGAATGGCTATCTAAGCCTCTGCAGCTGTGCTCCTATAATTCACCCCTCCACTTT
CASSPSEWLSKPLQLCSYNSPLHF
>few|TRBV6-5|TRBJ1-1|NA
TGTGCCATCAGCAGGCCAGGTTGGAACACTGAAGCTTTCTTT
CAISRPGWNTEAFF
>NA|TRBV9|TRBJ1-2|NA
TGTGCCAGCAGCGGACAGGCCTCTGGCTACACCTTC
CASSGQASGYTF
>NA|TRBV6-6|TRBJ2-2|NA
TGTGCCAGCTGGAGTGCCGGGGAGCTGTTTTTT
CASWSAGELFF
>NA|TRBV18|TRBJ1-2|NA
TGTGCCAGCTCGCAGGACAGTGCTAACTATGGCTACACCTTC
CASSQDSANYGYTF
>NA|TRBV9|TRBJ2-3|NA
TGTGCCAGCAGCGCCTCACAGGGCTTGAGGACAGATACGCAGTATTTT
CASSASQGLRTDTQYF
>NA|TRBV7-2|TRBJ1-1|NA
TGTGCCAGCAGCTTAGACCCCCGACAGCTGAACACTGAAGCTTTCTTT
CASSLDPRQLNTEAFF
>NA|TRBV5-5|TRBJ1-2|NA
TGTGCCAGCAGCTGGCCGACAGGTGGTGGCTACACCTTC
CASSWPTGGGYTF
>NA|TRBV5-4|TRBJ1-2|NA
TGTGCCAGCAGCTTGGCCCGACAGGACTATGGCTACACCTTC
CASSLARQDYGYTF
>once|TRBV18|TRBJ2-6|NA
TGTGCCAGCTCACCATTCGGGGCCGAACCTGGGGCCAACGTCCTGACTTTC
CASSPFGAEPGANVLTF
>NA|TRBV7-9|TRBJ2-7|TRBD2
TGTGCCACCCGGGGGAGGGGAGAAGGTGAGCAGTACTTC
CATRGRGEGEQYF
>once|TRBV6-1|TRBJ1-2|NA
TGTGCCAGCAGGTCCTCCTATAACTATGGCTACACCTTC
CASRSSYNYGYTF
>NA|TRBV4-1|TRBJ2-5|NA
TGCGCCAGCAGCCAACCCCCCGCAGGGACTGAGACCCAGTACTTC
CASSQPPAGTETQYF
>NA|TRBV30|TRBJ1-6|NA
TGTGCCTGGAGGACAGATTATAATTCACCCCTCCACTTT
CAWRTDYNSPLHF
>NA|TRBV27|TRBJ1-1|TRBD1
TGTGCCAGCAGTACTACAGGGGACCAACGGAATGAAGCTTTCTTT
CASSTTGDQRNEAFF
>NA|TRBV9|TRBJ1-1|NA
TGTGCCAGCAGCGTAAGGTCTAACACTGAAGCTTTCTTT
CASSVRSNTEAFF
>NA|TRBV5-4|TRBJ2-4|NA
TGTGCCAGCAGCTTTCTCGGTTCCCCAAACATTCAGTACTTC
CASSFLGSPNIQYF
>NA|TRBV30|TRBJ1-5|NA
TGTGCCTGGAGCGAGAGACCTCGATATAGCAATCAGCCCCAGCATTTT
CAWSERPRYSNQPQHF
>NA|TRBV7-9|TRBJ2-7|TRBD1
TGTGCCAGCAGCTTTCCCCGAACCGGGTCAGGGGGATACGAGCAGTACTTC
CASSFPRTGSGGYEQYF
>few|TRBV6-6|TRBJ2-7|NA
TGTGCCAGCAGTGACAGATCCTACGAGCAGTACTTC
CASSDRSYEQYF
>NA|TRBV7-2|TRBJ2-7|NA
TGTGCCAGCAGCCCTACTTCGGGGCTTTACGAGCAGTACTTC
CASSPTSGLYEQYF
>NA|TRBV5-1|TRBJ2-1|NA
TGCGCCAGCAGCTTGGATACGGGGGGCTTAGGAGGGACCTACAATGAGCAGTTCTTC
CASSLDTGGLGGTYNEQFF
>NA|TRBV5-4|TRBJ2-3|TRBD2
TGTGCCAGCAGCTTGTATTCTAGCGGGGCGGGCACAGATACGCAGTATTTT
CASSLYSSGAGTDTQYF
>NA|TRBV7-2|TRBJ2-1|NA
TGTGCCAGCAGCTTAATCCTGAGCTCCTACAATGAGCAGTTCTTC
CASSLILSSYNEQFF
>NA|TRBV7-6|TRBJ2-5|NA
TGTGCCAGCAGCTTAGCGGGGCTAGAGACCCAGTACTTC
CASSLAGLETQYF
>NA|TRBV15|TRBJ2-7|NA
TGTGCCACCACCCGCGGGGGCGGGGACTACGAGCAGTACTTC
CATTRGGGDYEQYF
>NA|TRBV6-1|TRBJ2-2|TRBD1
TGTGCCAGCAGTGAACGTCAGGGGGCGAACACCGGGGAGCTGTTTTTT
CASSERQGANTGELFF
>NA|TRBV4-3|TRBJ1-1|NA
TGCGCCAGCAGCCAGGGCCTCCGGACAGACGCTTTCTTT
CASSQGLRTDAFF
>NA|TRBV2|TRBJ1-1|NA
TGTGCCAGCAGTGAAGAGTCGGAGAACACTGAAGCTTTCTTT
CASSEESENTEAFF
>once|TRBV5-1|TRBJ2-3|TRBD1
TGCGCCAGCAGCTGGGACAGGGGAGATACGCAGTATTTT
CASSWDRGDTQYF
>NA|TRBV15|TRBJ2-2|NA
TGTGCCACCAGCAGGCCCGCAAGGGCGAGCACCGGGGAGCTGTTTTTT
CATSRPARASTGELFF
>NA|TRBV27|TRBJ2-7|TRBD1
TGTGCCAGCAGTTTCCTCGGACAGGGGTCCTACGAGCAGTACTTC
CASSFLGQGSYEQYF
>NA|TRBV5-1|TRBJ2-2|NA
TGCGCCAGCACCTTAACCGACAAGAACACCGGGGAGCTGTTTTTT
CASTLTDKNTGELFF
>NA|TRBV10-3|TRBJ1-5|NA
TGTGCCATCAGGACCCAGGGAAAAGGTCAGCCCCAGCATTTT
CAIRTQGKGQPQHF
>NA|TRBV6-6|TRBJ2-5|NA
TGTGCCAGCAGTTACCCCGGACGTAGCGCCCAGGCGACCCAGTACTTC
CASSYPGRSAQATQYF
>NA|TRBV6-5|TRBJ1-2|TRBD1
TGTGCCAGCAGTAAGACAGGGGGCTTTGGCTATGGCTACACCTTC
CASSKTGGFGYGYTF
>NA|TRBV5-1|TRBJ1-2|TRBD1
TGCGCCAGCAGCTTGGGACAGGGAGATGGCTACACCTTC
CASSLGQGDGYTF
>few|TRBV4-2|TRBJ2-2|NA
TGTGCCAGCAGCCAAGATCGGGGGAACACCGGGGAGCTGTTTTTT
CASSQDRGNTGELFF
>NA|TRBV2|TRBJ1-4|TRBD1
TGTGCCAGCAGGAGGACAGGGGTGGCAACTAATGAAAAACTGTTTTTT
CASRRTGVATNEKLFF
>NA|TRBV15|TRBJ2-1|TRBD2
TGTGCCACCAGCACGACCGGGAGGGGGGGGAATGAGCAGTTCTTC
CATSTTGRGGNEQFF